A single sample gave rise to the 27 T cell receptor beta chains below, sequenced in a study of vaccination effects on CD4 cells after COVID-19. Their recognized antigens are unknown. After expansion with viral peptide pools in the ViraFEST assay, antigen-specific CD4+ T cells were sequenced. When less than 11 days of culture had elapsed, CD4+ T cells were isolated. Nucleocapsid antibodies stayed negative before and after vaccination, showing no earlier SARS-CoV-2 infection. Produced via immunoSEQ multiplex PCR; TCRdb's table is partial and in-frame only. There are around 55,000 clones in the sample; around 68% occur only once, and 15% to 20% lies in the top ten. The specimen comprised CD4+ T cells from PBMCs cultured with SARS-CoV-2 spike peptides, sampled before COVID-19 vaccination. The receptors were sampled from a human donor who received a COVID-19 vaccine.

The chain combines TRBV19 with TRBJ2-1; D is possibly TRBD1 (6 bases). There are 17 residues in the CDR3. V was pared by 5 bases and J by 0 bases, with 17 bases between. Germline loops: CDR1 LNHDA, CDR2 SQIVND (reference sequence). This chain's CDR3 is CASSGGSRAVSYNEQFF. DNA of the CDR3: TGTGCCAGTAGTGGGGGCAGTCGAGCGGTCTCCTACAATGAGCAGTTCTTC.

The chain carries TRBV5-6 and TRBJ2-1, with 8 bases that match TRBD1. Germline V CDR1 and CDR2: SGHDT, YYEEEE. The CDR3 loop spans 17 amino acids. V was pared by 1 base and J by 0 bases, with 6 bases of the junction left unmatched. This CDR3 is CASSLLQGGGSYNEQFF. CDR3 nucleotide sequence: TGTGCCAGCAGCTTGTTACAGGGGGGAGGCTCCTACAATGAGCAGTTCTTC.

This chain uses TRBV4-1 with TRBJ2-3, with unresolved D. CDR1 MGHRA and CDR2 YSYEKL come from the germline V gene. The CDR3 has 13 amino acids. V was clipped by 0 bases and J by 7 bases, with 8 bases between them. DNA of the CDR3: TGCGCCAGCAGCCAAGAACCCTCCTATACGCAGTATTTT. Its protein is CASSQEPSYTQYF.

The J gene is TRBJ2-3, the V gene TRBV7-8; possible D gene TRBD1, 5 bases. Per the germline V gene, CDR1 is SGHVS and CDR2 is FQNEAQ. V was pared by 3 bases and J by 2 bases, with 18 bases between. CDR3 length: 17 residues. Here the CDR3 DNA reads TGTGCCAGCAGCTTCGGGCCAAGGGGCGCGACCACAGATACGCAGTATTTT. Its translation is CASSFGPRGATTDTQYF.

The gene calls are TRBV9 and TRBJ1-2; D is uncertain. V was trimmed by 0 bases and J by 6 bases, leaving 9 bases between them. Germline values: CDR1 SGDLS, CDR2 YYNGEE. The CDR3 is 13 amino acids. The chain's CDR3 is CASSVDSGDGYTF. The CDR3 nucleotides read TGTGCCAGCAGCGTAGATTCCGGGGATGGCTACACCTTC. Full variable domain (outside the CDR3, taken from reference TRBV9 and TRBJ1-2): DSGVTQTPKHLITATGQRVTLRCSPRSGDLSVYWYQQSLDQGLQFLIQYYNGEERAKGNILERFSAQQFPDLHSELNLSSLELGDSALYFCASSVDSGDGYTFGSGTRLTVV.

The V gene is TRBV19, the J gene TRBJ1-2; D not certain. This CDR3 has 12 amino acids. The germline gives CDR1 LNHDA, CDR2 SQIVND (reference sequence). V was clipped by 4 bases and J by 8 bases, with 11 bases between them. The DNA for the CDR3 is TGTGCCAGTAGTACCGACGGGGAGGGCTACACCTTC. Amino acids: CASSTDGEGYTF.

This rearrangement joins TRBV7-3 to TRBJ1-5; D remains ambiguous. Germline V gives CDR1 SGHTA, CDR2 FQGTGA. Deletions cut 7 bases from V and 7 bases from J, with 11 bases between. This CDR3 contains 12 residues. The CDR3 DNA reads as TGTGCCAGCACCCTCTCCGGCCAGCCCCAGCATTTT. The encoded protein is CASTLSGQPQHF.

This chain uses TRBV7-8 with TRBJ1-1, with D unresolved. The CDR3 is 13 amino acids. The V end was cut by 1 base, the J end by 10 bases, with 13 bases between. Germline-derived CDR1 and CDR2 are SGHVS and FQNEAQ. The CDR3 nucleotides are TGTGCCAGCAGCTTAGTTGGGTGGTCCGGAGCTTTCTTT. Its protein is CASSLVGWSGAFF.

This sequence joins TRBV6-5 and TRBJ1-1; tentative D call: TRBD1 (6 bases). The CDR3 contains 16 residues. The germline gives CDR1 MNHEY, CDR2 SVGAGI. V was cut by 0 bases and J by 6 bases, with 17 bases left in between. CDR3 protein: CASSYSIRARGAEAFF. The CDR3 DNA is TGTGCCAGCAGTTACTCCATTCGTGCCAGGGGTGCTGAAGCTTTCTTT.

In this sample, this clone turned up a few times. V and J are TRBV28 and TRBJ1-2; no clear D. Germline CDR1 MDHEN, CDR2 SYDVKM. The V gene lost 2 bases and the J gene lost 4 bases, with 11 bases spanning the gap. This CDR3 region has 14 residues. CDR3 nucleotides: TGTGCCAGCAGTTTACTGGACGGTGGCTATGGCTACACCTTC. Protein sequence: CASSLLDGGYGYTF.

The gene calls are TRBV3-1 (or the pseudogene TRBV3-2) and TRBJ2-7; 12 nucleotides align to TRBD2. Germline CDR1 is LGHDT and CDR2 is YNNKEL (reference sequence). The V and J ends lost 1 base and 2 bases, in that order; junction bases with no gene match: 3. This CDR3 comprises 16 residues. CDR3 loop: CASSQGLAGVAYEQYF. The CDR3 nucleotides are TGTGCCAGCAGCCAAGGACTAGCGGGAGTCGCCTACGAGCAGTACTTC.

The V call is TRBV5-1, the J call TRBJ1-4; D not resolved. Germline V CDR1 and CDR2: SGHRS, YFSETQ. This CDR3 has 17 residues. Deletions cut 4 bases from V and 3 bases from J, with 19 bases between. The CDR3 coding sequence is TGCGCCAGCAGCAGAGGGATTCCGGGTAGCCCTAATGAAAAACTGTTTTTT. Protein sequence: CASSRGIPGSPNEKLFF.

This clone showed up just once. The chain has TRBV27 and TRBJ1-5; a possible D gene is TRBD1 (6 bases). V dropped 0 bases and J dropped 6 bases, with 12 bases sitting between them. The CDR3 consists of 15 residues. In germline, CDR1 is MNHEY, CDR2 SMNVEV (reference sequence). Here the CDR3 reads CASSLSWGASQPQHF. The CDR3 nucleotides read TGTGCCAGCAGTTTATCATGGGGGGCATCTCAGCCCCAGCATTTT.

V and J are TRBV19 and TRBJ1-4; D is ambiguous. The CDR3 is 13 residues long. Per the germline V gene, CDR1 is LNHDA and CDR2 is SQIVND (reference sequence). V lost 2 bases, J lost 5 bases, and 6 bases lay in between. The CDR3 DNA reads TGTGCCAGTAGTATAAATAGAAATGAAAAACTGTTTTTT. Translated, it gives CASSINRNEKLFF. Together with reference TRBV19 and TRBJ1-4, the CDR3 gives the full variable domain: DGGITQSPKYLFRKEGQNVTLSCEQNLNHDAMYWYRQDPGQGLRLIYYSQIVNDFQKGDIAEGYSVSREKKESFPLTVTSAQKNPTAFYLCASSINRNEKLFFGSGTQLSVL.

This chain uses TRBV2 with TRBJ1-1; 10 bases map to TRBD1. The germline V gene encodes CDR1 SNHLY and CDR2 FYNNEI. Trimming took 4 bases from V and 1 from J; bases not matched to a gene: 0. The CDR3 spans 14 residues. CDR3 region: CASSGQGANTEAFF. The CDR3 DNA reads TGTGCCAGCAGTGGACAGGGGGCGAACACTGAAGCTTTCTTT.

The chain has TRBV18 and TRBJ2-1; 11 nucleotides agree with TRBD2. The V segment lost 5 bases and the J segment 6 bases; nucleotides outside the gene matches: 6. Germline assignment: CDR1 KGHSH and CDR2 LQKENI. This CDR3 region has 15 residues. DNA for the CDR3: TGTGCCAGCTCAAATAGCGGGAGGGCCCTCAATGAGCAGTTCTTC. The encoded protein is CASSNSGRALNEQFF.

The CDR3: CASSWTGVYEQYF. The CDR3 DNA follows: TGCGCCAGCAGCTGGACAGGGGTCTACGAGCAGTACTTC. The gene calls are TRBV5-1 and TRBJ2-7, with 9 bases matching TRBD1. With V trimmed by 3 bases and J by 3 bases, 1 base remained unmatched. Germline V CDR1 and CDR2: SGHRS, YFSETQ. This CDR3 has 13 amino acids.

The J gene is TRBJ2-4, the V gene TRBV2; no firm D call. CDR1 and CDR2 (germline): SNHLY, FYNNEI. CDR3 length equals 11 residues. V was shortened by 1 base and J by 15 bases, with 10 bases between the two germline ends. The CDR3 loop reads CASSEEQFRYF. CDR3 nucleotide sequence: TGTGCCAGCAGTGAAGAACAGTTCCGGTACTTC.

This clone came up a few times. The chain joins TRBV14 to TRBJ2-1; D not resolved. The CDR3 consists of 11 residues. V lost 5 bases, J lost 8 bases, and 7 bases lay in between. Germline assignment: CDR1 SGHDN and CDR2 FVKESK. Here the CDR3 DNA reads TGTGCCAGCAGCACGCACTATGAGCAGTTCTTC. Its protein is CASSTHYEQFF.

The V gene is TRBV9, the J gene TRBJ1-4; the D gene is possibly TRBD1 (6 bases). Germline V gene data show CDR1 as SGDLS and CDR2 as YYNGEE. Trimming cost V 3 bases and J 2 bases, with 14 bases left between them. The CDR3 loop spans 16 amino acids. The CDR3, as DNA: TGTGCCAGCAGCGGATCAGGGGTTGGTACTAATGAAAAACTGTTTTTT. Its protein is CASSGSGVGTNEKLFF.

This rearrangement joins TRBV6-2 or TRBV6-3 to TRBJ1-1; tentative D call: TRBD1 (5 bases). Germline CDR1 reads MNHEY; CDR2 reads SVGEGT. There are 16 residues in the CDR3. The germline V and J ends were trimmed by 0 bases and 5 bases, with 16 bases remaining between them. CDR3 nucleotide sequence: TGTGCCAGCAGTTACTCTCTAACCAGGGTTTGGACTGAAGCTTTCTTT. It encodes CASSYSLTRVWTEAFF.

The chain recombines TRBV28 with TRBJ2-1, with TRBD2 matching 12 bases. The CDR3 length is 16 residues. J was trimmed by 9 bases and V by 5 bases; bases with no gene match: 11. From germline, CDR1 is MDHEN and CDR2 SYDVKM. The CDR3 reads CASSLTPSGREGEQFF. The DNA for the CDR3 is TGTGCCAGCAGTCTAACCCCTAGCGGGAGGGAAGGTGAGCAGTTCTTC.

The J gene is TRBJ1-2, the V gene TRBV27; 10 positions agree with TRBD1. Per the germline V gene, CDR1 is MNHEY and CDR2 is SMNVEV (reference sequence). This CDR3 spans 15 amino acids. The junction had 2 bases not matched to a gene; V was cut back by 1 base and J by 3 bases. This chain's CDR3 is CASSLFGQGDYGYTF. The CDR3 DNA is TGTGCCAGCAGTTTATTTGGACAGGGGGACTATGGCTACACCTTC.

This chain joins TRBV11-2 and TRBJ2-1, with D hard to call. The CDR3 sequence is 13 residues long. Per the germline V gene, CDR1 is SGHAT and CDR2 is FQNNGV. V was clipped by 0 bases and J by 9 bases, with 9 bases between them. CDR3 in DNA: TGTGCCAGCAGCTTAGATCGGTTAGGTGAGCAGTTCTTC. Protein sequence: CASSLDRLGEQFF.

The chain recombines TRBV6-5 with TRBJ2-3; D remains unclear. Germline V CDR1 and CDR2: MNHEY, SVGAGI. The CDR3 spans 15 residues. V shed 6 bases and J shed 2 bases, with 15 bases lying between them. CDR3 loop: CASRIRLLPTDTQYF. CDR3 sequence (DNA): TGTGCCAGCAGAATAAGACTTCTCCCCACAGATACGCAGTATTTT.

This sequence joins TRBV19 and TRBJ1-1; D uncertain. V was clipped by 4 bases and J by 0 bases, with 15 bases between them. Germline lookup yields CDR1 LNHDA and CDR2 SQIVND (reference sequence). This CDR3 region has 16 residues. CDR3 sequence: CASSKWVLRMNTEAFF. The CDR3 nucleotides are TGTGCCAGTAGTAAATGGGTCCTCCGAATGAACACTGAAGCTTTCTTT.

The rearrangement links TRBV5-8 to TRBJ2-5, with a weak D call TRBD1 (5 bases). V lost 4 bases to trimming and J lost 3 bases, with 10 bases between them. The CDR3 extends over 13 amino acids. Germline values: CDR1 SGHTS, CDR2 YDEGEE. The CDR3 reads CASSRGRKETQYF. The CDR3 coding sequence is TGTGCCAGCAGCAGGGGCAGGAAAGAGACCCAGTACTTC.